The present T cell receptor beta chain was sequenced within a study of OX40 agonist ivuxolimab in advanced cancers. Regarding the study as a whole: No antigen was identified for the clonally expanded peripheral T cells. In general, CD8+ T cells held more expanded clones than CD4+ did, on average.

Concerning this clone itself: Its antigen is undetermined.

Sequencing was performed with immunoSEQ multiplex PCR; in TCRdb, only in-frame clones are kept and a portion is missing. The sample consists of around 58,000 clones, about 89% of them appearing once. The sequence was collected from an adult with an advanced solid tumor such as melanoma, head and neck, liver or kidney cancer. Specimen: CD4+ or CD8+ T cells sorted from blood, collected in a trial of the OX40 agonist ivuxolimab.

CDR3 nucleotides: TGTGCCAGCAGCTTAATCAGGGGCGGGATGAACACTGAAGCTTTCTTT. Translated, it gives CASSLIRGGMNTEAFF. The chain couples TRBV7-2 to TRBJ1-1; a weak D match, TRBD1 (6 bases). Germline lookup yields CDR1 SGHTA and CDR2 FQGNSA. The CDR3 length is 16 residues. The V end lost 2 bases, the J end lost 0 bases, and 13 bases lay between the germline ends.